This T cell receptor (beta chain) was obtained from a study of T cells in Graves' hyperthyroidism and ophthalmopathy. Template material for amplifying TCR beta CDR3 regions consisted of RNA transcripts. The primer set for the first-round RT-PCR of the TCR CDR3 was HTBI. MiXCR was run by TCRdb on the multiplex PCR reads, yielding one entry per CDR3 protein. Of 300,000 to 350,000 distinct CDR3 sequences listed, under 25% were seen once; the top ten hold 50%. In this sample, this clonotype turned up many times. Losses at the gene ends were 6 bases for V and 6 bases for J; bases not matched to a gene: 6. The CDR3 totals 14 residues. CDR1 and CDR2 from the germline V gene are MNHNS and SASEGT.

This receptor was identified in a woman aged 45-65 years with Graves' hyperthyroidism. V is TRBV6-1 and J is TRBJ2-3; 10 nucleotides line up with TRBD2. The sample consisted of blood. For the CDR3, the DNA is TGTGCCAGCAGAACAAGCGGGAGGGGTGATACGCAGTATTTT. This sequence encodes CASRTSGRGDTQYF.